Listed below are T cell receptor beta chains from one sample, sequenced in a study of blood T cell repertoires in COVID-19. The table came from immunoSEQ multiplex PCR; TCRdb's copy has only in-frame clones and leaves some out. The data contain under 200,000 clones, less than 90% of them singletons. Source material: peripheral blood. These receptors originate from a man aged 65 to 79 with active or convalescent COVID-19. The CDR3 runs from the conserved cysteine through the conserved F or W. D genes are given only for firm matches. Expanded clones are given a class, and other clones once, few, many or no size at all.

abundance: -
v_gene: TRBV25-1
d_gene: -
j_gene: TRBJ1-1
CDR3nt: TGTGCCAGCAGTCGGGTCACTGAAGCTTTCTTT
CDR3aa: CASSRVTEAFF

abundance: -
v_gene: TRBV28
d_gene: -
j_gene: TRBJ1-6
CDR3nt: TGTGCCAGCAGCGAGCCGGCAGGCTATAATTCACCCCTCCACTTT
CDR3aa: CASSEPAGYNSPLHF

abundance: -
v_gene: TRBV9
d_gene: TRBD1
j_gene: TRBJ2-3
CDR3nt: TGTGCCAGCTCCCCTTTTGGGGGACAGGGGAGTGATACGCAGTATTTT
CDR3aa: CASSPFGGQGSDTQYF

abundance: -
v_gene: TRBV5-1
d_gene: TRBD1
j_gene: TRBJ2-7
CDR3nt: TGCGCCAGCCGAACAGGGGTCGAGCAGTACTTC
CDR3aa: CASRTGVEQYF

abundance: -
v_gene: TRBV5-1
d_gene: -
j_gene: TRBJ2-5
CDR3nt: TGCGCCAGCAGTCTTGGCCATACAATGCAAGAGACCCAGTACTTC
CDR3aa: CASSLGHTMQETQYF

abundance: once
v_gene: TRBV7-9
d_gene: TRBD1
j_gene: TRBJ2-2
CDR3nt: TGTGCCAGCAGCTTACAGGGGGCCGGGGAGCTGTTTTTT
CDR3aa: CASSLQGAGELFF

abundance: -
v_gene: TRBV24-1
d_gene: -
j_gene: TRBJ1-6
CDR3nt: TGTGCCACCAGTTTCCTTGGGCTCTGGAGGGACCTACCTTGTTGGCCCCTCCACTTT
CDR3aa: CATSFLGLWRDLPCWPLHF

abundance: -
v_gene: TRBV28
d_gene: TRBD2
j_gene: TRBJ2-2
CDR3nt: TGTGCCAGCAGCCCCGGGACTACGGTTTCCGGGGAGCTGTTTTTT
CDR3aa: CASSPGTTVSGELFF

abundance: -
v_gene: TRBV19
d_gene: TRBD1
j_gene: TRBJ1-2
CDR3nt: TGTGCCAGTAGTATAGGGGGACAGGGGAATGCGAATGGCTACACCTTC
CDR3aa: CASSIGGQGNANGYTF

abundance: once
v_gene: TRBV5-1
d_gene: TRBD2
j_gene: TRBJ2-3
CDR3nt: TGCGCCCGCAGGCCCGGGGGCGGGGGGGATACGCAGTATTTT
CDR3aa: CARRPGGGGDTQYF

abundance: -
v_gene: TRBV24-1
d_gene: -
j_gene: TRBJ1-4
CDR3nt: TGTGCCACCAGTGCTCTCCCTTGGCGGACTAATGAAAAACTGTTTTTT
CDR3aa: CATSALPWRTNEKLFF

abundance: -
v_gene: TRBV6-5
d_gene: -
j_gene: TRBJ1-2
CDR3nt: TGTGCCAGCTCCCAGGGACTTTATGGCTACACCTTC
CDR3aa: CASSQGLYGYTF

abundance: -
v_gene: TRBV7-2
d_gene: -
j_gene: TRBJ2-3
CDR3nt: TGTGCCAGCAGCTTCCAGAGCGCATCAGATACGCAGTATTTT
CDR3aa: CASSFQSASDTQYF

abundance: once
v_gene: TRBV5-1
d_gene: TRBD1
j_gene: TRBJ1-1
CDR3nt: TGCGCCAGCAGCTTTCTGACAGGGGAATTTGGTACTGAAGCTTTCTTT
CDR3aa: CASSFLTGEFGTEAFF

abundance: few
v_gene: TRBV7-9
d_gene: TRBD1
j_gene: TRBJ1-3
CDR3nt: TGTGCCAGCAGCACGGGACAGGTGGGCACCATATATTTT
CDR3aa: CASSTGQVGTIYF

abundance: -
v_gene: TRBV4-3
d_gene: -
j_gene: TRBJ2-3
CDR3nt: TGCGCCAGCAGCCAAGACTTACACGGGACTAGCACAGATACGCAGTATTTT
CDR3aa: CASSQDLHGTSTDTQYF

abundance: -
v_gene: TRBV4-3
d_gene: -
j_gene: TRBJ1-5
CDR3nt: TGCGCCAGCAGCCAAGCGGGCAATCAGCCCCAGCATTTT
CDR3aa: CASSQAGNQPQHF

abundance: -
v_gene: TRBV30
d_gene: -
j_gene: TRBJ2-7
CDR3nt: TGTGCCTGGAGTGTACTGCACGAGCAGTACTTC
CDR3aa: CAWSVLHEQYF

abundance: -
v_gene: TRBV29-1
d_gene: TRBD1
j_gene: TRBJ1-1
CDR3nt: TGCAGTACTGAGGGACAGAGCAGATTTGAAGCTTTCTTT
CDR3aa: CSTEGQSRFEAFF

abundance: -
v_gene: TRBV6-4
d_gene: -
j_gene: TRBJ2-7
CDR3nt: TGTGCCACCGCAGGGCTGGAGCAGTACTTC
CDR3aa: CATAGLEQYF

abundance: -
v_gene: TRBV11-3
d_gene: -
j_gene: TRBJ2-7
CDR3nt: TGTGCCAGCAGCCGACCGGCAGGGCCCTCCTACGAGCAGTACTTC
CDR3aa: CASSRPAGPSYEQYF

abundance: once
v_gene: TRBV5-1
d_gene: TRBD2
j_gene: TRBJ2-3
CDR3nt: TGCGCCAGCAGCTTGGAACTAGCGGGAGTTACGCAGTATTTT
CDR3aa: CASSLELAGVTQYF

abundance: -
v_gene: TRBV10-3
d_gene: TRBD1
j_gene: TRBJ1-2
CDR3nt: TGTGCCATCAGCGCCGACAGGGGAGCCTATGGCTACACCTTC
CDR3aa: CAISADRGAYGYTF

abundance: few
v_gene: TRBV3-1/TRBV3-2
d_gene: TRBD2
j_gene: TRBJ2-2
CDR3nt: TGTGCCAGCAGCCAAGGCGGGGGTTCGAACACCGGGGAGCTGTTTTTT
CDR3aa: CASSQGGGSNTGELFF

abundance: -
v_gene: TRBV6-2/TRBV6-3
d_gene: -
j_gene: TRBJ2-7
CDR3nt: TGTGCCAGCAGCAATGGACAAAGATACGAGCAGTACTTC
CDR3aa: CASSNGQRYEQYF

abundance: -
v_gene: TRBV28
d_gene: -
j_gene: TRBJ2-5
CDR3nt: TGTGCCAGCAGCCCCCCCGGGCCAGGGCAAGAGACCCAGTACTTC
CDR3aa: CASSPPGPGQETQYF

abundance: -
v_gene: TRBV5-1
d_gene: -
j_gene: TRBJ2-6
CDR3nt: TGCGCCAGCAGCCCACGAACTCCTGGGGCCAACGTCCTGACTTTC
CDR3aa: CASSPRTPGANVLTF

abundance: -
v_gene: TRBV11-2
d_gene: TRBD1
j_gene: TRBJ1-1
CDR3nt: TGTGCCAGCAGCTTAGATAGGGGCGGGACAGGGGCTGAAGCTTTCTTT
CDR3aa: CASSLDRGGTGAEAFF

abundance: once
v_gene: TRBV15
d_gene: -
j_gene: TRBJ2-5
CDR3nt: TGTGCCACCAGCAGGGATCGACAGGTCCAAGAGACCCAGTACTTC
CDR3aa: CATSRDRQVQETQYF

abundance: few
v_gene: TRBV6-5
d_gene: TRBD1
j_gene: TRBJ1-4
CDR3nt: TGTGCCAGCAGGCGACAGGGGCTGAAGGAAAAACTGTTTTTT
CDR3aa: CASRRQGLKEKLFF

abundance: once
v_gene: TRBV27
d_gene: -
j_gene: TRBJ1-3
CDR3nt: TGTGCCAGCAGTCCTGGGGGAGGGACATCCACGGCCATATATTTT
CDR3aa: CASSPGGGTSTAIYF

abundance: -
v_gene: TRBV6-5
d_gene: -
j_gene: TRBJ2-2
CDR3nt: TGTGCCAGCTCCCCTCCGGGGAACACCGGGGAGCTGTTTTTT
CDR3aa: CASSPPGNTGELFF

abundance: few
v_gene: TRBV19
d_gene: -
j_gene: TRBJ1-2
CDR3nt: TGTGCCAGTAGTATAGATCAGGGCAACTATGGCTACACCTTC
CDR3aa: CASSIDQGNYGYTF

abundance: once
v_gene: TRBV28
d_gene: -
j_gene: TRBJ1-5
CDR3nt: TGTGCCAGCAGGGACAGCTGGAATCAGCCCCAGCATTTT
CDR3aa: CASRDSWNQPQHF

abundance: -
v_gene: TRBV4-1
d_gene: TRBD1
j_gene: TRBJ2-5
CDR3nt: TGCGCCAGCAGCCAAGATCGGGCCGAGGACAGGCACACTAAGTACCAAGAGACCCAGTACTTC
CDR3aa: CASSQDRAEDRHTKYQETQYF

abundance: once
v_gene: TRBV6-2/TRBV6-3
d_gene: TRBD1
j_gene: TRBJ1-2
CDR3nt: TGTGCCAGCAGTTACCGGACAGGGACGCTTGAGGGCTACACCTTC
CDR3aa: CASSYRTGTLEGYTF

abundance: -
v_gene: TRBV5-1
d_gene: TRBD1
j_gene: TRBJ2-3
CDR3nt: TGCGCCAGCGGATCCGGGACAGGGGGTCGCACAGATACGCAGTATTTT
CDR3aa: CASGSGTGGRTDTQYF

abundance: -
v_gene: TRBV30
d_gene: -
j_gene: TRBJ1-4
CDR3nt: TGTGCCTGGGGGGTCCCCCGGACAGATGCTGAAAAACTGTTTTTT
CDR3aa: CAWGVPRTDAEKLFF

abundance: -
v_gene: TRBV11-2
d_gene: -
j_gene: TRBJ1-2
CDR3nt: TGTGCCAGCAGCACGAAACAGGGCAATGGGGGCTACACCTTC
CDR3aa: CASSTKQGNGGYTF

abundance: -
v_gene: TRBV4-3
d_gene: -
j_gene: TRBJ1-6
CDR3nt: TGCGCCAGCAGCCAAGACCCACAGGGATCCAATTCACCCCTCCACTTT
CDR3aa: CASSQDPQGSNSPLHF

abundance: -
v_gene: TRBV6-5
d_gene: -
j_gene: TRBJ1-3
CDR3nt: TGTGCCAGCAGGCCGACACTTACGTCTGGAAACACCATATATTTT
CDR3aa: CASRPTLTSGNTIYF

abundance: few
v_gene: TRBV2
d_gene: -
j_gene: TRBJ1-2
CDR3nt: TGTGCCAGCAGAATGGCCAGGTCCAGCTACACCTTC
CDR3aa: CASRMARSSYTF

abundance: few
v_gene: TRBV19
d_gene: TRBD1
j_gene: TRBJ1-4
CDR3nt: TGTGCCAGTAGCGGACAGGGCGGTGAAAAACTGTTTTTT
CDR3aa: CASSGQGGEKLFF

abundance: -
v_gene: TRBV19
d_gene: -
j_gene: TRBJ1-5
CDR3nt: TGTGCCAGTAGTATGAGGAATCGGCCCCAGCATTTT
CDR3aa: CASSMRNRPQHF

abundance: -
v_gene: TRBV18
d_gene: -
j_gene: TRBJ1-4
CDR3nt: TGTGCCAGCTCACCCCTTCAGGGGTCAAATGAAAAACTGTTTTTT
CDR3aa: CASSPLQGSNEKLFF

abundance: -
v_gene: TRBV29-1
d_gene: TRBD2
j_gene: TRBJ2-3
CDR3nt: TGCAGCGTTGAAAAAAGCTCTAGCGGGAGGGCAGATACGCAGTATTTT
CDR3aa: CSVEKSSSGRADTQYF

abundance: -
v_gene: TRBV5-1
d_gene: -
j_gene: TRBJ2-1
CDR3nt: TGCGCCAGCAGCCTAACGGGGGGCACCCATAGTGAGCAGTTCTTC
CDR3aa: CASSLTGGTHSEQFF

abundance: -
v_gene: TRBV7-2
d_gene: -
j_gene: TRBJ1-1
CDR3nt: TGTGCCAGCACCGCTGGGGGGGCGATTTTGGGCACTGAAGCTTTCTTT
CDR3aa: CASTAGGAILGTEAFF